Following are 22 T cell receptor beta chains from one sample sequenced in a study of blood T cell repertoires in COVID-19 (dated by TCRdb to about 2020). The method behind the library was the immunoSEQ multiplex PCR assay. The table comes from immuneACCESS by way of TCRdb, which keeps in-frame sequences with V and J called. Part of the clones is missing from these tables; in studies checked, under half for an unresolved V gene and the rest for unknown reasons. The sample table shows 180,000 or so clones, and roughly 84% are seen once. The ten largest clones capture roughly 1.2% of the sample. The sequenced sample consisted of PBMCs or T cells enriched from blood (not recorded which). The origin of the receptors is a human donor with acute COVID-19. The donor label of this sample is uncertain.

In this sample, this clone turned up once. The V and J genes are TRBV10-3 and TRBJ2-3; no firm D call. The length of the CDR3 is 12 residues. V was clipped by 2 bases and J by 10 bases, with 10 bases between them. From germline, CDR1 is ENHRY and CDR2 SYGVKD. Here the CDR3 DNA reads TGTGCCATCAGTGAGAAATCCCCGTCGCAGTATTTT. Translating it yields CAISEKSPSQYF.

This chain joins TRBV2 and TRBJ2-1, with 9 bases aligning to TRBD2. The CDR3 has 15 amino acids. J gave up 4 bases and V 1 base, and 2 bases lay outside the gene matches. Germline CDR1 SNHLY, CDR2 FYNNEI. CDR3 protein: CASSEGSGGYNEQFF. In DNA, the CDR3 is TGTGCCAGCAGTGAAGGCAGCGGGGGGTACAATGAGCAGTTCTTC. Full variable domain (missing parts from reference TRBV2 and TRBJ2-1): EPEVTQTPSHQVTQMGQEVILRCVPISNHLYFYWYRQILGQKVEFLVSFYNNEISEKSEIFDDQFSVERPDGSNFTLKIRSTKLEDSAMYFCASSEGSGGYNEQFFGPGTRLTVL.

The chain links TRBV9 to TRBJ2-1; D gene ambiguous. Germline V CDR1 and CDR2: SGDLS, YYNGEE. V was cut by 2 bases and J by 3 bases, with 12 bases left in between. The CDR3 runs 15 residues. DNA for the CDR3: TGTGCCAGCAGCGTCACAGACGGATACTACAATGAGCAGTTCTTC. This sequence encodes CASSVTDGYYNEQFF.

The chain uses TRBV14 and TRBJ1-1; 10 bases are shared with TRBD1. The junction had 9 bases not matched to a gene; V was cut back by 5 bases and J by 0 bases. The CDR3 totals 17 residues. The V gene's germline CDR1 is SGHDN and CDR2 FVKESK. CDR3: CASSVRDRGFMNTEAFF. Written as DNA, the CDR3 is TGTGCCAGCAGCGTTCGGGACAGGGGTTTTATGAACACTGAAGCTTTCTTT.

This rearrangement joins TRBV5-1 to TRBJ2-3, with 10 bases aligning to TRBD2. The CDR3 has 15 amino acids. From germline, CDR1 is SGHRS and CDR2 YFSETQ. V trimming: 2 bases; J trimming: 9 bases; junction bases outside the gene matches: 9. In DNA form, the CDR3 reads TGCGCCAGCAGCTTAGGACTAGCGGCTCCCAACACGCAGTATTTT. Its translation: CASSLGLAAPNTQYF. Together with reference TRBV5-1 and TRBJ2-3, the CDR3 gives the full variable domain: KAGVTQTPRYLIKTRGQQVTLSCSPISGHRSVSWYQQTPGQGLQFLFEYFSETQRNKGNFPGRFSGRQFSNSRSEMNVSTLELGDSALYLCASSLGLAAPNTQYFGPGTRLTVL.

This chain joins TRBV2 and TRBJ2-2; maybe TRBD2 (6 bases). The CDR3 covers 16 residues. CDR1 SNHLY and CDR2 FYNNEI come from the germline V gene. Trimming removed 5 bases from V and 0 bases from J, with 13 bases in between. The CDR3 loop is CASSRDFPSNTGELFF. CDR3 DNA sequence: TGTGCCAGCAGTCGGGACTTTCCTTCGAACACCGGGGAGCTGTTTTTT.

This sequence joins TRBV2 and TRBJ1-5; 7 nucleotides line up with TRBD1. Unmatched junction bases numbered 8, after V lost 5 bases and J lost 4 bases. The CDR3 runs 15 residues. Germline loops: CDR1 SNHLY, CDR2 FYNNEI. CDR3 residues: CASSLQGSGNQPQHF. CDR3 bases: TGTGCCAGCAGTCTACAGGGGAGTGGAAATCAGCCCCAGCATTTT.

The chain employs TRBV7-8 and TRBJ2-7, with 8 bases aligning to TRBD1. Per the germline V gene, CDR1 is SGHVS and CDR2 is FQNEAQ. After removal of 5 bases from V and 0 bases from J, the junction contained 6 bases not matched to a gene. The CDR3 is made up of 15 amino acids. The CDR3 bases are TGTGCCAGCAGCCAAGACAGGGGTCCCTCCTACGAGCAGTACTTC. Protein: CASSQDRGPSYEQYF.

The chain recombines TRBV19 with TRBJ2-1, with TRBD2 identical over 8 bases. The CDR3 is made up of 18 amino acids. Germline CDR1 reads LNHDA; CDR2 reads SQIVND (reference sequence). V lost 0 bases, J lost 2 bases, and 9 bases stayed unmatched. The CDR3 region is CASSIDQRGTRTYNEQFF. The CDR3 DNA reads as TGTGCCAGTAGTATAGATCAGAGGGGGACTAGAACCTACAATGAGCAGTTCTTC.

This sequence joins TRBV11-2 and TRBJ1-2, with D hard to call. V dropped 2 bases and J dropped 4 bases, with 8 bases sitting between them. The CDR3 has 13 amino acids. The germline CDR1 and CDR2 sequences are SGHAT and FQNNGV. The CDR3 DNA reads as TGTGCCAGCAGCTTATTGGCTCGCTATGGCTACACCTTC. Translation gives CASSLLARYGYTF.

This clone has just one count. This chain connects TRBV30 to TRBJ1-2; 8 bases line up with TRBD1. The germline CDR1 and CDR2 sequences are GTSNPN and SVGIG (reference sequence). V was pared by 6 bases and J by 6 bases, with 6 bases of the junction left unmatched. CDR3 size: 12 residues. The CDR3 DNA is TGTGCCTGTGACAGGGGCTTTAATGGCTACACCTTC. The encoded protein is CACDRGFNGYTF.

The CDR3 nucleotides read TGTGCCAGCAGTGATCCAGTGACAGGGACTGGGGCCAACGTCCTGACTTTC. Amino acids: CASSDPVTGTGANVLTF. The rearrangement uses TRBV2 and TRBJ2-6; 7 bases line up with TRBD1. V lost 3 bases to trimming and J lost 2 bases; unmatched junction nucleotides: 7. Germline V gene sequence: CDR1 SNHLY, CDR2 FYNNEI. The CDR3 totals 17 residues.

This clone turned up a few times. The rearrangement uses TRBV18 and TRBJ2-1; a weak D match, TRBD1 (6 bases). Trimming stripped 0 bases from V and 5 bases from J, with 11 bases between. Germline CDR1 KGHSH, CDR2 LQKENI. The CDR3 contains 15 residues. For the CDR3, the DNA is TGTGCCAGCTCACCACCCACAGGGCCTAACAATGAGCAGTTCTTC. This codes for CASSPPTGPNNEQFF.

This chain joins TRBV4-1 and TRBJ2-3; TRBD2 aligns across 8 bases. Unmatched junction bases numbered 18, after V lost 5 bases and J lost 2 bases. The V gene's germline CDR1 is MGHRA and CDR2 YSYEKL. The CDR3 has 19 amino acids. CDR3 loop: CASSFSGGLDNLYTDTQYF. CDR3 DNA sequence: TGCGCCAGCAGCTTCTCGGGGGGGCTGGATAATTTATACACAGATACGCAGTATTTT.

This chain uses TRBV3-1 (or the pseudogene TRBV3-2) with TRBJ2-7, with TRBD1 matching 8 bases. Trimming at V came to 5 bases and at J to 3 bases, leaving 6 bases not matched to a gene. The CDR3 totals 14 residues. CDR1 and CDR2 (germline): LGHDT, YNNKEL (reference sequence). The CDR3 DNA sequence: TGTGCCAGCAGCGCTCGGACAGGGAACTACGAGCAGTACTTC. Translated: CASSARTGNYEQYF.

J is TRBJ1-1 and V is TRBV5-4; D uncertain. The CDR3 is made up of 14 amino acids. V was pared by 0 bases and J by 1 base, with 7 bases between. Germline V gene sequence: CDR1 SGHNT, CDR2 YYREEE (reference sequence). CDR3 nucleotides: TGTGCCAGCAGCTTGGAACAGAAGAACACTGAAGCTTTCTTT. Its protein product is CASSLEQKNTEAFF.

The chain joins TRBV5-1 to TRBJ2-3, with D uncertain. The CDR3 is 18 residues long. Germline CDR1 reads SGHRS; CDR2 reads YFSETQ. The V gene lost 0 bases and the J gene lost 0 bases, with 17 bases spanning the gap. DNA of the CDR3: TGCGCCAGCAGCTTGGGGCTTACATATCGATCTAGCACAGATACGCAGTATTTT. It specifies CASSLGLTYRSSTDTQYF.

This chain links TRBV7-6 with TRBJ2-7, with TRBD1 matching over 9 bases. CDR3 size: 16 residues. V lost 4 bases to trimming and J lost 3 bases; unmatched junction nucleotides: 10. CDR1 is SGHVS, CDR2 FNYEAQ, per germline. CDR3: CASSSPGQGRVYEQYF. CDR3 in DNA: TGTGCCAGCAGCTCCCCGGGACAGGGTAGAGTCTACGAGCAGTACTTC.

J is TRBJ2-5 and V is TRBV5-6; 8 positions match TRBD1. The V segment lost 5 bases and the J segment 5 bases; nucleotides outside the gene matches: 11. This CDR3 is 15 amino acids long. Germline CDR1 SGHDT, CDR2 YYEEEE. The CDR3 loop reads CASSPDRDDVETQYF. In DNA, the CDR3 is TGTGCCAGCAGTCCGGACAGGGATGATGTGGAGACCCAGTACTTC.

The V gene is TRBV2, the J gene TRBJ2-7, with a possible D match to TRBD1 (5 bases). CDR1 SNHLY and CDR2 FYNNEI come from the germline V gene. The CDR3 is 13 residues long. V was cut by 8 bases and J by 5 bases, with 16 bases left in between. Here the CDR3 reads CASAGYSMDEQYF. CDR3 nucleotides: TGTGCCAGCGCAGGGTACTCTATGGACGAGCAGTACTTC.

This sequence joins TRBV11-2 and TRBJ2-5; 12 bases line up with TRBD2. In germline, CDR1 is SGHAT, CDR2 FQNNGV. This CDR3 has 17 amino acids. The trim removed 3 bases at V and 5 bases at J, leaving 10 bases unmatched. Here the CDR3 DNA reads TGTGCCAGCAGCTTTGAACTAGCGGGGGGAGTGAGGGAGACCCAGTACTTC. As protein: CASSFELAGGVRETQYF.

V gene TRBV10-2 combines with J gene TRBJ1-1; a weak D match, TRBD1 (5 bases). The CDR3 is 12 residues long. With 7 bases removed from V and 6 bases from J, the gap between germline ends came to 12 bases. Looked up from germline, CDR1 is WSHSY and CDR2 is SAAADI. The CDR3 sequence: CASTEGSSEAFF. In DNA, the CDR3 is TGCGCCAGCACGGAGGGGAGCTCTGAAGCTTTCTTT.